One T cell receptor (beta chain) is described in this entry. Using immunoSEQ multiplex PCR, the repertoire was profiled, and TCRdb retains in-frame clones only, with some absent. This sample has 180,000 or so clones, with around 85% found just once. The sample originates from a study of blood T cell repertoires in COVID-19. The specimen sequenced was peripheral blood. The TCR originated in a woman older than 75 with acute or convalescent COVID-19.

The CDR3 DNA reads as TGTGCTAGTGGTTTGATAGCGGGAGGGATGCCAGAGCAGTTCTTC. The encoded protein is CASGLIAGGMPEQFF. The chain uses TRBV12-5 and TRBJ2-1, with 11 bases matching TRBD2. This CDR3 is built from 15 residues. In germline, CDR1 is LGHNT, CDR2 FRNRAP. Trimming cost V 2 bases and J 10 bases; bases outside gene matches: 7.